These T cell receptor beta chains were read from a single sample in a study of T cell repertoires in aging, cancer and after chemotherapy. TCRdb itself ran the multiplex PCR reads through MiXCR, one entry per CDR3 protein. The profile shows over a thousand distinct CDR3 sequences, more than 20% of them singletons. The material sequenced was blood. The receptors here all came from a human donor with a solid tumor. Both conserved end residues are part of each CDR3. Each record gives: CDR3 length, V gene, clone size, D gene, J gene, CDR3 DNA, CDR3 protein. D genes are given only for firm matches. Clone size is shown for a subset of rows, as once, few, many or a class of expanded clone.

length: 13
V: TRBV20-1
size: -
D: -
J: TRBJ2-7
DNA: TGCAGTGCTAGAGGGGGCATCCTGGACGAGCAGTACTTC
CDR3: CSARGGILDEQYF

length: 14
V: TRBV15
size: -
D: -
J: TRBJ1-3
DNA: TGTGCCACCACGTCGGCCCTCTCTGGAAACACCATATATTTT
CDR3: CATTSALSGNTIYF

length: 16
V: TRBV5-4
size: medium-sized
D: TRBD2
J: TRBJ2-2
DNA: TGTGCCAGCAGCTTGGGGACTAGCCAGAACACCGGGGAGCTGTTTTTT
CDR3: CASSLGTSQNTGELFF

length: 15
V: TRBV12-3/TRBV12-4
size: medium-sized
D: TRBD2
J: TRBJ2-7
DNA: TGTGCCAGCAGGGGAGACGGACTAGCGGGGGGTTGGCAGTACTTC
CDR3: CASRGDGLAGGWQYF

length: 14
V: TRBV5-6
size: -
D: -
J: TRBJ2-3
DNA: TGTGCCAGCAGCTTAGGACAGACCACAGATACGCAGTATTTT
CDR3: CASSLGQTTDTQYF

length: 16
V: TRBV6-5
size: medium-sized
D: -
J: TRBJ1-1
DNA: TGTGCCAGCAGTTGGGGGTTCACAGGGATCGGCACTGAAGCTTTCTTT
CDR3: CASSWGFTGIGTEAFF

length: 13
V: TRBV29-1
size: large
D: -
J: TRBJ2-5
DNA: TGCAGCGGGGGGGGGCAGTTCCAAGAGACCCAGTACTTC
CDR3: CSGGGQFQETQYF

length: 16
V: TRBV15
size: few
D: -
J: TRBJ1-2
DNA: TGTGCCACCAGCAACCTGGCCCCGAACCCGGCAATTGGCTACACCTTC
CDR3: CATSNLAPNPAIGYTF

length: 15
V: TRBV4-2
size: -
D: -
J: TRBJ1-4
DNA: TGTGCCAGCAGCCCCAGCGGCTCAACTAATGAAAAACTGTTTTTT
CDR3: CASSPSGSTNEKLFF

length: 13
V: TRBV27
size: few
D: TRBD2
J: TRBJ2-7
DNA: TGTGCCAGCAGTTTAGGGGGGGGTGACGAGCAGTACTTC
CDR3: CASSLGGGDEQYF

length: 12
V: TRBV20-1
size: -
D: -
J: TRBJ1-5
DNA: TGCAGTGGTGGAGGGAGCAATCAGCCCCAGCATTTT
CDR3: CSGGGSNQPQHF

length: 20
V: TRBV6-5
size: large
D: -
J: TRBJ2-3
DNA: TGTGCCAGCAGTTACTTACCCCCTAGCTCCCGCCCGTCTAGCACAGATACGCAGTATTTT
CDR3: CASSYLPPSSRPSSTDTQYF